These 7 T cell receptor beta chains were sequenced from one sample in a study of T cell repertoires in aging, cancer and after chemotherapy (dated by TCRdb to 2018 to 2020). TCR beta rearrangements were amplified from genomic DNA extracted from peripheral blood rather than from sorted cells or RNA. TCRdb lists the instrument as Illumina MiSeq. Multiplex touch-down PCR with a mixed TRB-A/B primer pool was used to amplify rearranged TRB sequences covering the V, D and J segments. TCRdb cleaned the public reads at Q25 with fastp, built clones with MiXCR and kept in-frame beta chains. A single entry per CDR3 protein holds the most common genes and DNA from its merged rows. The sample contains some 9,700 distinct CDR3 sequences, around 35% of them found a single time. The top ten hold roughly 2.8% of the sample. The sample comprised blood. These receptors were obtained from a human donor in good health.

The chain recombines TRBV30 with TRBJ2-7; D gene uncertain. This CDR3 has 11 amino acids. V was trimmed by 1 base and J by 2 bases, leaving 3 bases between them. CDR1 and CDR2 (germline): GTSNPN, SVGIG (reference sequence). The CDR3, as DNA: TGTGCCTGGAGTGAAGCCTACGAGCAGTACTTC. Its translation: CAWSEAYEQYF.

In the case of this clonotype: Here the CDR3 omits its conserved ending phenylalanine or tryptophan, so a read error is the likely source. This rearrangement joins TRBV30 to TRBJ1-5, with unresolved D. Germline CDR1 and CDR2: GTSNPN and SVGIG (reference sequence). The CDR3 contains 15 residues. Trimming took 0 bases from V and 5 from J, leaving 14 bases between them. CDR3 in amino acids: CAWSVSAGGDQPQHI. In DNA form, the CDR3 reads TGTGCCTGGAGTGTATCGGCGGGAGGTGATCAGCCCCAGCATATT.

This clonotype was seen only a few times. The CDR3 here is CSARDDRVNSPLHF. In DNA form, the CDR3 reads TGCAGTGCTAGGGACGACAGGGTGAATTCACCCCTCCACTTT. This sequence joins TRBV20-1 and TRBJ1-6, with 7 bases that match TRBD1. Germline loops: CDR1 DFQATT, CDR2 SNEGSKA (reference sequence). CDR3 length equals 14 residues. V lost 3 bases, J lost 7 bases, and 6 bases stayed unmatched.

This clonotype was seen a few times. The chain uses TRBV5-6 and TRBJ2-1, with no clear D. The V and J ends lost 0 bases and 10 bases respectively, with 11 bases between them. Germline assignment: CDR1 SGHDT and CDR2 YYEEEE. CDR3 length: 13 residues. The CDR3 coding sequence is TGTGCCAGCAGCTTGGACAAAGGGATAGAGCAGTTCTTC. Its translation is CASSLDKGIEQFF.

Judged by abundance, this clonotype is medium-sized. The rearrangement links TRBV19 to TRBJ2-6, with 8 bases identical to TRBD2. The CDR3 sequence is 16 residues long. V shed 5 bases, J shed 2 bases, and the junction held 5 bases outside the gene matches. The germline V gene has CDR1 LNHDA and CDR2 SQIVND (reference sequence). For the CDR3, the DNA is TGTGCCAGTAGTTTCGGGAGGGCCGCTGGGGCCAACGTCCTGACTTTC. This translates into CASSFGRAAGANVLTF.

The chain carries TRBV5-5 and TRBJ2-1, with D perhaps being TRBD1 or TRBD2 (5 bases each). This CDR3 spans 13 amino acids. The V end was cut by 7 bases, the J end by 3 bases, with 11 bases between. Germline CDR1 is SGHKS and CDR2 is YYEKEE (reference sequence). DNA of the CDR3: TGTGCCAGCGACTGGGACGGCTACAATGAGCAGTTCTTC. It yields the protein CASDWDGYNEQFF.

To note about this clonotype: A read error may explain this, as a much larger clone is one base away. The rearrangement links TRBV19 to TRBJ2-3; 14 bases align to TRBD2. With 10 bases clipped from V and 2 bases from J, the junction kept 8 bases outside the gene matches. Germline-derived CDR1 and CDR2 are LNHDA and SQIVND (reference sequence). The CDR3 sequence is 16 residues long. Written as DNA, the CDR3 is TGTGCCACCGGGACTAGCGGGAGTTCGGCCACAGATACGCAGTATTTT. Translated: CATGTSGSSATDTQYF.